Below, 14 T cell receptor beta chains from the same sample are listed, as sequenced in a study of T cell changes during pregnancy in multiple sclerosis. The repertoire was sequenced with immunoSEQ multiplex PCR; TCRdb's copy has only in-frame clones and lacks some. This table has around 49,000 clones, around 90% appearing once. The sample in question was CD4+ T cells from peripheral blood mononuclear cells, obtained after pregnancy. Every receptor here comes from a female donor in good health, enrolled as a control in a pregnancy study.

CDR3 region: CASSFGLQESYEQYF. CDR3 DNA: TGCGCCAGCAGCTTCGGACTCCAAGAGTCCTACGAGCAGTACTTC. The rearrangement links TRBV5-1 to TRBJ2-7; a weak D match, TRBD2 (5 bases). Germline assignment: CDR1 SGHRS and CDR2 YFSETQ. Trimming shortened V by 2 bases and J by 1 base, and 13 bases separated the two germline ends. This CDR3 contains 15 residues.

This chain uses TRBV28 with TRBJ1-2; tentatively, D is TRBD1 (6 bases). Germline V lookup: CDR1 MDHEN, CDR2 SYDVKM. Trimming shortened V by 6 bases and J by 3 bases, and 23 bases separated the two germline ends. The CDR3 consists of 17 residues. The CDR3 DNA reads TGTGCCAGCAGACCGCGGGGGTGGGGGGCCGAGGACTATGGCTACACCTTC. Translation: CASRPRGWGAEDYGYTF.

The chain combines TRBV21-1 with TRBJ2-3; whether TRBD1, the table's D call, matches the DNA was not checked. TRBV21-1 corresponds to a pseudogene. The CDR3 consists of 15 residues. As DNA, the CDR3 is TGTGCCAGCAGCCTAAGGCAGGGGGCTTCGGCTGCGCAGTATTTT. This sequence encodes CASSLRQGASAAQYF.

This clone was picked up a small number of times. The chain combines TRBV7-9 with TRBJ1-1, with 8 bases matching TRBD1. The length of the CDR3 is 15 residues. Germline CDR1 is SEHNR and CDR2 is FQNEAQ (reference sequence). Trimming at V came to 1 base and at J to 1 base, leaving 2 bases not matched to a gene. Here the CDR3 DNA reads TGTGCCAGCAGCTTAGGAGGGACAGGGAACACTGAAGCTTTCTTT. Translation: CASSLGGTGNTEAFF.

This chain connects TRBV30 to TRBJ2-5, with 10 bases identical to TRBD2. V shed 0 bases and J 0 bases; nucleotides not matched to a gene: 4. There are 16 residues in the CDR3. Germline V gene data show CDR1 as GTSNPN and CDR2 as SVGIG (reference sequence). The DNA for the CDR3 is TGTGCCTGGAGTGTAGGGCTAGCGGGGGACCAAGAGACCCAGTACTTC. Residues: CAWSVGLAGDQETQYF.

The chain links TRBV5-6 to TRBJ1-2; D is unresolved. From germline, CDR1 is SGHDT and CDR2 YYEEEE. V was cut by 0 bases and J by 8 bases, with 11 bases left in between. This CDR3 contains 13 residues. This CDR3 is CASSLVAISGYTF. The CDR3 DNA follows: TGTGCCAGCAGCTTGGTCGCGATTTCAGGCTACACCTTC.

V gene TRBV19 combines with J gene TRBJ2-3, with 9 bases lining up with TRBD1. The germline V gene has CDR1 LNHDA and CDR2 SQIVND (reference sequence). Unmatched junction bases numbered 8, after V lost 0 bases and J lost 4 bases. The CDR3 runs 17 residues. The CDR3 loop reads CASSIDTGGAFPDTQYF. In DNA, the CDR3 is TGTGCCAGTAGTATAGATACAGGGGGCGCGTTCCCAGATACGCAGTATTTT.

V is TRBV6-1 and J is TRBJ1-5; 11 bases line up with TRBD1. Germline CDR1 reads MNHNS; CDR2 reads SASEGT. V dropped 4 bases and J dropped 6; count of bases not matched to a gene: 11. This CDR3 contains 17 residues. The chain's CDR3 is CASSVGQGGPEGQPQHF. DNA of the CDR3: TGTGCCAGCAGTGTGGGACAGGGGGGCCCCGAAGGTCAGCCCCAGCATTTT.

The CDR3 here is CASSLVGGRGDIQYF. As DNA, the CDR3 is TGCGCCAGCAGCTTAGTCGGCGGGAGGGGCGACATTCAGTACTTC. The chain joins TRBV5-1 to TRBJ2-4; 9 positions match TRBD2. The CDR3 length is 15 residues. CDR1 is SGHRS and CDR2 is YFSETQ in the germline V gene. J gave up 8 bases and V 2 bases, and 8 bases lay outside the gene matches.

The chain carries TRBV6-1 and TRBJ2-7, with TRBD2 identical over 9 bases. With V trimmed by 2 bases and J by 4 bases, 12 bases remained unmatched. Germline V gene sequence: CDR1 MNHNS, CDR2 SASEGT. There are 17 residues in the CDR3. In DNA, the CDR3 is TGTGCCAGCAGTGAAACAGAATCCTTAGCGGGAGCTTACGAGCAGTACTTC. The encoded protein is CASSETESLAGAYEQYF.

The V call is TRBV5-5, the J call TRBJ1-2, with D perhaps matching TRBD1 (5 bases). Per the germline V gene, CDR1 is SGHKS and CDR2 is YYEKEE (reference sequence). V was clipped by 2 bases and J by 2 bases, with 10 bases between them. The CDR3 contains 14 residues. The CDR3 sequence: CASSLGVENYGYTF. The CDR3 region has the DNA TGTGCCAGCAGCTTAGGGGTGGAGAACTATGGCTACACCTTC.

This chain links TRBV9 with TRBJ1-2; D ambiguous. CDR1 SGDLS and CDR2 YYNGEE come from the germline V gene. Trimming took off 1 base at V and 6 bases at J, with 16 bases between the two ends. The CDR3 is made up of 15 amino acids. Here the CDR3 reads CASSVQAGVMDGYTF. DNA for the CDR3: TGTGCCAGCAGCGTACAGGCCGGGGTAATGGATGGCTACACCTTC.

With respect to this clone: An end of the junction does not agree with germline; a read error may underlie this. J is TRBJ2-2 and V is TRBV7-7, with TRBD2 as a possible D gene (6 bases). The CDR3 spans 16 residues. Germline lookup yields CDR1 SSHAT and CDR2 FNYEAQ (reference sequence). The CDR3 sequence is CASSLDVGGGTGELFF. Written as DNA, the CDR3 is TGTGCTAGCAGCTTAGATGTGGGAGGCGGCACCGGGGAGCTGTTTTTT.

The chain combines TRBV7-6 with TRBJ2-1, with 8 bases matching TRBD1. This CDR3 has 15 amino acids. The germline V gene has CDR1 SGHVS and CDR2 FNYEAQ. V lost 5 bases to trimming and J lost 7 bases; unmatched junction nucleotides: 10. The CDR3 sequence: CASSGGTGGRNEQFF. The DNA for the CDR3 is TGTGCCAGCAGCGGAGGAACAGGGGGGCGGAATGAGCAGTTCTTC.